This T cell receptor beta chain was profiled in a study of cytomegalovirus exposure and HLA in healthy donors. Profiling relied on immunoSEQ multiplex PCR, and the TCRdb table lists in-frame clones only, not all of them. Of a few hundred thousand clones detected, more than 75% appear once; the ten largest clones hold around 12%. Remarks on this clone: Antigen specificity is unknown.

Study-level results: Overall, around 150 TCR beta chains were annotated as cytomegalovirus-associated.

CDR1 and CDR2 from the germline V gene are GTSNPN and SVGIG (reference sequence). This CDR3 is 13 amino acids long. The trim removed 3 bases at V and 3 bases at J, leaving 5 bases unmatched. V usage is TRBV30 and J usage is TRBJ2-7, with 7 bases identical to TRBD1. The origin of this receptor is a man aged 18 to 30 in good health and CMV-seropositive. Sequences were obtained from PBMCs. The CDR3 DNA is TGTGCCTGGAGCCGGGACAGTATCTACGAGCAGTACTTC. This encodes CAWSRDSIYEQYF.